What follows are 13 T cell receptor beta chains derived from one specimen sequenced in a study of CD8 T cells in Susac syndrome. Reverse transcription used about 0.45 to 1 ug RNA and random hexamers. TCRdb re-called the immunoSEQ multiplex PCR reads through MiXCR, storing one row per CDR3 protein. Among 150,000 to 200,000 distinct CDR3 sequences listed, 90% to 95% were seen once. The specimen sequenced was CD4+ T cells from PBMCs. The origin of the receptors is a human donor with Susac syndrome.

V is TRBV9 and J is TRBJ1-6; D is perhaps TRBD1 (6 bases). The CDR3 is 17 amino acids. V dropped 3 bases and J dropped 5 bases, with 18 bases sitting between them. Germline V gives CDR1 SGDLS, CDR2 YYNGEE. The DNA for the CDR3 is TGTGCCAGCAGCGAGCGGGCGGGGACACTAAATAATTCACCCCTCCACTTT. Amino acid sequence: CASSERAGTLNNSPLHF.

The chain combines TRBV9 with TRBJ2-5; 9 bases are a match to TRBD1. The germline V gene has CDR1 SGDLS and CDR2 YYNGEE. V lost 5 bases, J lost 4 bases, and 6 bases stayed unmatched. This CDR3 is built from 14 residues. DNA of the CDR3: TGTGCCAGCAGTAACGACAGGGGGAGAGAGACCCAGTACTTC. It specifies CASSNDRGRETQYF. The full variable domain, with the rest looked up from reference TRBV9 and TRBJ2-5, is DSGVTQTPKHLITATGQRVTLRCSPRSGDLSVYWYQQSLDQGLQFLIQYYNGEERAKGNILERFSAQQFPDLHSELNLSSLELGDSALYFCASSNDRGRETQYFGPGTRLLVL.

J is TRBJ1-2 and V is TRBV12-3 or TRBV12-4, with 8 bases fitting TRBD1. J gave up 5 bases and V 7 bases, and 9 bases lay outside the gene matches. This CDR3 is 14 amino acids long. The chain's CDR3 is CASTSRDRYYGYTF. CDR3 DNA sequence: TGTGCCAGCACCTCCCGGGACAGGTATTATGGCTACACCTTC.

The V gene is TRBV6-1, the J gene TRBJ2-2, with D uncertain. The V end was cut by 7 bases, the J end by 2 bases, with 14 bases between. The germline V gene encodes CDR1 MNHNS and CDR2 SASEGT. This CDR3 has 15 amino acids. The CDR3 region has the DNA TGTGCCAGCAAATCGCTGGAATTAAACACCGGGGAGCTGTTTTTT. Translated, it gives CASKSLELNTGELFF.

J is TRBJ1-1 and V is TRBV6-5; D possibly corresponds to TRBD1 (5 bases). The germline CDR1 and CDR2 sequences are MNHEY and SVGAGI. This CDR3 is built from 11 residues. The V end was cut by 10 bases, the J end by 1 base, with 7 bases between. CDR3 nucleotide sequence: TGTGCCACAGGACAGAACACTGAAGCTTTCTTT. Residues: CATGQNTEAFF.

The rearrangement uses TRBV6-5 and TRBJ1-5, with TRBD1 identical over 7 bases. From germline, CDR1 is MNHEY and CDR2 SVGAGI. This CDR3 has 14 residues. With 5 bases clipped from V and 6 bases from J, the junction kept 7 bases outside the gene matches. The CDR3 region has the DNA TGTGCCAGCAGTCAAGACAGGGTGGGTCAGCCCCAGCATTTT. Its translation is CASSQDRVGQPQHF.

V gene TRBV6-5 combines with J gene TRBJ1-3; D is possibly TRBD1 (5 bases). The CDR3 loop spans 15 amino acids. Germline V CDR1 and CDR2: MNHEY, SVGAGI. V lost 2 bases to trimming and J lost 0 bases, with 8 bases between them. CDR3 in amino acids: CASSYGGVSGNTIYF. CDR3 nucleotide sequence: TGTGCCAGCAGTTACGGGGGGGTCTCTGGAAACACCATATATTTT.

The gene calls are TRBV11-2 and TRBJ1-5; D gene unclear. CDR3 length: 14 amino acids. V dropped 2 bases and J dropped 3 bases, with 8 bases sitting between them. Germline V gives CDR1 SGHAT, CDR2 FQNNGV. CDR3 loop: CASSLTQDNQPQHF. CDR3 bases: TGTGCCAGCAGCTTAACGCAGGACAATCAGCCCCAGCATTTT.

The chain uses TRBV29-1 and TRBJ1-1; D not resolved. CDR1 is SQVTM, CDR2 ANQGSEA, per germline. Between the trimmed V and J ends, which lost 6 bases and 4 bases, there was a span of 18 bases. This CDR3 region has 14 residues. In DNA, the CDR3 is TGCAGCGTCAAAGGGATAGGTTTGATCACTGAAGCTTTCTTT. The encoded protein is CSVKGIGLITEAFF.

This sequence joins TRBV28 and TRBJ2-7, with D perhaps TRBD2 (5 bases). The CDR3 runs to 14 residues. Trimming stripped 6 bases from V and 1 base from J, with 13 bases between. Germline V CDR1 and CDR2: MDHEN, SYDVKM. The CDR3 DNA sequence: TGTGCCAGCAGGCCCCGGTGGGAGTCCTACGAGCAGTACTTC. Translating gives CASRPRWESYEQYF.

The CDR3 nucleotides are TGCAGTGCTAGTTCTAGCGGGGGGGCCATCTATGAGCAGTTCTTC. Its translation: CSASSSGGAIYEQFF. The chain uses TRBV20-1 and TRBJ2-1; 12 nucleotides align to TRBD2. CDR1 and CDR2 from the germline V gene are DFQATT and SNEGSKA (reference sequence). This CDR3 comprises 15 residues. The trim removed 3 bases at V and 8 bases at J, leaving 8 bases unmatched.

The rearrangement joins TRBV3-1 to TRBJ1-1; the D gene is possibly TRBD1 (5 bases). The germline V and J ends were trimmed by 1 base and 1 base, with 7 bases remaining between them. The CDR3 is 14 amino acids. The germline CDR1 and CDR2 sequences are LGHDT and YNNKEL (reference sequence). CDR3 loop: CASSQADRNTEAFF. The CDR3, as DNA: TGTGCCAGCAGCCAAGCCGACAGGAACACTGAAGCTTTCTTT.

In DNA form, the CDR3 reads TGCGCCAGCAGCTTTAGAACTTCGGCAGACAATGAGCAGTTCTTC. Protein product: CASSFRTSADNEQFF. The chain links TRBV5-1 to TRBJ2-1; D ambiguous. The CDR3 has 15 residues. Trimming took off 2 bases at V and 5 bases at J, with 14 bases between the two ends. Germline assignment: CDR1 SGHRS and CDR2 YFSETQ.